These T cell receptor beta chains were read from a single sample in a study of blood T cell repertoires in COVID-19. Method: immunoSEQ multiplex PCR; TCRdb's copy keeps in-frame clones and lacks some. The table includes over 90,000 clones, 87% detected once. The sequencing sample was made of peripheral blood. These receptors were taken from a man between 50 and 59 years old in a cohort sampled during active COVID-19. CDR3s include the opening cysteine and the closing phenylalanine or tryptophan. The D gene is left open where the match is weak. Clone size is stated in some rows and not others, as once, few, many or a class when expanded.

clone_size: -
cdr3_length: 16
j_call: TRBJ2-4
v_call: TRBV10-2
d_call: -
cdr3_aa: CASSDSDRLAKNIQYF
cdr3_nt: TGCGCCAGCAGTGATTCGGACAGACTAGCCAAAAACATTCAGTACTTC

clone_size: few
cdr3_length: 15
j_call: TRBJ1-2
v_call: TRBV2
d_call: -
cdr3_aa: CASIRDTARDYGYTF
cdr3_nt: TGTGCCAGCATCCGGGACACCGCTAGAGACTATGGCTACACCTTC

clone_size: -
cdr3_length: 14
j_call: TRBJ2-5
v_call: TRBV5-6
d_call: -
cdr3_aa: CASSPWGAGETQYF
cdr3_nt: TGTGCCAGCAGCCCCTGGGGCGCCGGGGAGACCCAGTACTTC

clone_size: -
cdr3_length: 14
j_call: TRBJ1-6
v_call: TRBV27
d_call: -
cdr3_aa: CASSLGQFGSPLHF
cdr3_nt: TGTGCCAGCAGTTTAGGACAGTTCGGTTCACCCCTCCACTTT

clone_size: -
cdr3_length: 15
j_call: TRBJ2-1
v_call: TRBV19
d_call: TRBD1
cdr3_aa: CASSRRGQAYNEQFF
cdr3_nt: TGTGCCAGTAGTAGAAGAGGACAGGCTTACAATGAGCAGTTCTTC

clone_size: -
cdr3_length: 16
j_call: TRBJ2-1
v_call: TRBV5-6
d_call: TRBD1
cdr3_aa: CASSAGTGQGGNEQFF
cdr3_nt: TGTGCCAGCAGCGCTGGGACGGGACAGGGGGGGAATGAGCAGTTCTTC

clone_size: -
cdr3_length: 14
j_call: TRBJ1-2
v_call: TRBV2
d_call: -
cdr3_aa: CASSEDSILYGYTF
cdr3_nt: TGTGCCAGCAGTGAGGACAGCATTCTCTATGGCTACACCTTC

clone_size: -
cdr3_length: 16
j_call: TRBJ1-5
v_call: TRBV19
d_call: TRBD1
cdr3_aa: CASSAGGTGVNQPQHF
cdr3_nt: TGTGCCAGTAGCGCGGGTGGGACAGGGGTTAATCAGCCCCAGCATTTT

clone_size: -
cdr3_length: 15
j_call: TRBJ2-1
v_call: TRBV6-2/TRBV6-3
d_call: -
cdr3_aa: CASSYTPVEYNEQFF
cdr3_nt: TGTGCCAGCAGTTACACTCCCGTCGAGTACAATGAGCAGTTCTTC

clone_size: -
cdr3_length: 16
j_call: TRBJ2-5
v_call: TRBV5-1
d_call: TRBD1
cdr3_aa: CASSLWGGQGQETQYF
cdr3_nt: TGCGCCAGCAGCTTGTGGGGGGGACAGGGACAAGAGACCCAGTACTTC

clone_size: -
cdr3_length: 16
j_call: TRBJ2-1
v_call: TRBV5-1
d_call: TRBD1
cdr3_aa: CASSFAGQVGRNEQFF
cdr3_nt: TGCGCCAGCAGCTTCGCGGGACAGGTCGGTAGAAATGAGCAGTTCTTC

clone_size: -
cdr3_length: 16
j_call: TRBJ2-2
v_call: TRBV10-2
d_call: TRBD2
cdr3_aa: CASRKLAGENTGELFF
cdr3_nt: TGCGCCAGCAGGAAACTAGCGGGGGAAAACACCGGGGAGCTGTTTTTT

clone_size: -
cdr3_length: 19
j_call: TRBJ1-4
v_call: TRBV5-1
d_call: TRBD1
cdr3_aa: CASSPSGTGGPGANEKLFF
cdr3_nt: TGCGCCAGCAGCCCCTCCGGGACAGGGGGCCCTGGGGCTAATGAAAAACTGTTTTTT

clone_size: -
cdr3_length: 15
j_call: TRBJ2-1
v_call: TRBV3-1/TRBV3-2
d_call: -
cdr3_aa: CASSQGLAGTNEQFF
cdr3_nt: TGTGCCAGCAGCCAAGGTCTGGCGGGGACTAATGAGCAGTTCTTC

clone_size: -
cdr3_length: 14
j_call: TRBJ2-1
v_call: TRBV5-1
d_call: -
cdr3_aa: CASSRDNRYNEQFF
cdr3_nt: TGCGCCAGCAGCCGGGACAACAGGTACAATGAGCAGTTCTTC

clone_size: -
cdr3_length: 13
j_call: TRBJ2-7
v_call: TRBV19
d_call: -
cdr3_aa: CASSIGGRHEQYF
cdr3_nt: TGTGCCAGTAGTATTGGGGGCCGTCACGAGCAGTACTTC

clone_size: once
cdr3_length: 14
j_call: TRBJ1-1
v_call: TRBV2
d_call: -
cdr3_aa: CASNPGTRDTEAFF
cdr3_nt: TGTGCCAGCAACCCAGGGACACGAGACACTGAAGCTTTCTTT

clone_size: -
cdr3_length: 16
j_call: TRBJ1-5
v_call: TRBV3-1/TRBV3-2
d_call: -
cdr3_aa: CASSQDPPGPNQPQHF
cdr3_nt: TGTGCCAGCAGCCAAGATCCCCCAGGGCCCAATCAGCCCCAGCATTTT